This T cell receptor beta chain came from a study of T cells in Graves' hyperthyroidism and ophthalmopathy. This clonotype has a handful of counts. Its antigen is still unknown. The TCR beta CDR3 regions underwent amplification using RNA transcripts as the source. In the first-round RT-PCR of the TCR CDR3, the HTBI primer set was used. TCRdb independently ran MiXCR on the multiplex PCR reads; one entry per CDR3 protein. This sample has roughly 380,000 distinct CDR3 sequences, with approximately 15% found just once. General study results and limits: It was a median around seven months before onset that the model predicted ophthalmopathy.

Germline-derived CDR1 and CDR2 are PRHDT and FYEKMQ (reference sequence). The CDR3 extends over 16 amino acids. V was clipped by 7 bases and J by 4 bases, with 20 bases between them. Diagnoses used clinical symptoms, serum thyroxine and TRAb, thyroid ultrasound and orbital computed tomography. Sequencing input: blood. J is TRBJ2-1 and V is TRBV13; the D is unclear. The receptor was derived from a woman in her sixties or seventies with Graves' hyperthyroidism. The CDR3 loop is CASMRLGRSLYNEQFF. In nucleotides, the CDR3 is TGTGCCAGCATGCGTCTGGGCAGGAGCCTTTACAATGAGCAGTTCTTC.